The 10 T cell receptor beta chains given below trace back to one sample, sequenced in a study of blood T cell repertoires in COVID-19. Assay used: immunoSEQ multiplex PCR; TCRdb lists only in-frame clones, some missing. Among approximately 92,000 clones listed, 55% to 80% were seen once. The sequencing sample was made of peripheral blood. These receptors all stem from a woman aged 55-69 years in a cohort sampled during active or convalescent COVID-19.

The chain combines TRBV7-2 with TRBJ1-4; D may be TRBD1 (6 bases). From germline, CDR1 is SGHTA and CDR2 FQGNSA. The V end lost 1 base, the J end lost 7 bases, and 13 bases lay between the germline ends. This CDR3 has 15 residues. The CDR3 reads CASSLEAGVGEKLFF. The CDR3 DNA reads TGTGCCAGCAGCTTAGAAGCAGGGGTGGGTGAAAAACTGTTTTTT.

The V call is TRBV24-1, the J call TRBJ1-2; TRBD1 is a possible D gene (5 bases). With 4 bases removed from V and 2 bases from J, the gap between germline ends came to 10 bases. Germline CDR1 and CDR2: KGHDR and SFDVKD. The CDR3 contains 14 residues. CDR3 sequence: CATSEPGGNYGYTF. The CDR3 DNA reads as TGTGCCACCAGTGAACCGGGGGGGAACTATGGCTACACCTTC.

J is TRBJ2-3 and V is TRBV30; 11 nucleotides align to TRBD2. V dropped 3 bases and J dropped 6; count of bases not matched to a gene: 11. In germline, CDR1 is GTSNPN, CDR2 SVGIG (reference sequence). The CDR3 runs 16 residues. This CDR3 reads CAWSPGLAARVDTQYF. The CDR3 DNA follows: TGTGCCTGGAGCCCGGGACTAGCGGCGAGGGTGGATACGCAGTATTTT.

The rearrangement uses TRBV28 and TRBJ2-7; D perhaps matches TRBD1 (6 bases). The CDR3 is made up of 12 amino acids. Between the trimmed V and J ends, which lost 6 bases and 3 bases, there was a span of 9 bases. Per germline, CDR1 MDHEN and CDR2 SYDVKM. DNA for the CDR3: TGTGCCAGCAGGCAGGGGATCTACGAGCAGTACTTC. Amino acid sequence: CASRQGIYEQYF.

The rearrangement uses TRBV10-2 and TRBJ2-2; possible D gene TRBD2, 6 bases. The CDR3 has 14 amino acids. Trimming took off 5 bases at V and 5 bases at J, with 12 bases between the two ends. CDR1 is WSHSY and CDR2 is SAAADI in the germline V gene. The CDR3 loop is CASSRQAGTGELFF. DNA of the CDR3: TGCGCCAGCAGTCGTCAGGCGGGAACCGGGGAGCTGTTTTTT.

This clone was detected once. The chain is built from TRBV5-8 and TRBJ2-2, with 10 bases aligning to TRBD2. The CDR3 contains 16 residues. V trimming: 4 bases; J trimming: 0 bases; junction bases outside the gene matches: 3. Per the germline V gene, CDR1 is SGHTS and CDR2 is YDEGEE. CDR3 residues: CASSTGTSANTGELFF. CDR3 sequence (DNA): TGTGCCAGCAGCACCGGGACTAGCGCGAACACCGGGGAGCTGTTTTTT.

This chain joins TRBV6-2 or TRBV6-3 and TRBJ2-3; TRBD2 matches at 8 bases. Looked up from germline, CDR1 is MNHEY and CDR2 is SVGEGT. The CDR3 has 17 amino acids. V was pared by 0 bases and J by 0 bases, with 5 bases of the junction left unmatched. CDR3 sequence (DNA): TGTGCCAGCAGTTACTCCCTTGGCGGGGGGAGCACAGATACGCAGTATTTT. This sequence encodes CASSYSLGGGSTDTQYF.

V and J are TRBV5-1 and TRBJ2-7; possibly TRBD2 for D (6 bases). CDR1 SGHRS and CDR2 YFSETQ come from the germline V gene. CDR3 length: 14 amino acids. V was trimmed by 0 bases and J by 2 bases, leaving 9 bases between them. CDR3 sequence (DNA): TGCGCCAGCAGCTTGGGGAGGGGACCCTACGAGCAGTACTTC. Its protein is CASSLGRGPYEQYF.

The chain couples TRBV6-5 to TRBJ1-5; no clear D. CDR3 size: 12 residues. V lost 1 base and J lost 9, with 7 bases in between. From germline, CDR1 is MNHEY and CDR2 SVGAGI. CDR3: CASSYLNGPQHF. Here the CDR3 DNA reads TGTGCCAGCAGTTACTTAAACGGGCCCCAGCATTTT.

This clone was seen just once. The chain couples TRBV19 to TRBJ1-2; 9 bases are a match to TRBD1. CDR1 LNHDA and CDR2 SQIVND come from the germline V gene (reference sequence). V lost 0 bases and J lost 5; bases outside the gene matches: 4. This CDR3 has 15 residues. CDR3 DNA: TGTGCCAGTAGTATAGAGGGACAGGGACGGTATGGCTACACCTTC. Amino acids: CASSIEGQGRYGYTF.